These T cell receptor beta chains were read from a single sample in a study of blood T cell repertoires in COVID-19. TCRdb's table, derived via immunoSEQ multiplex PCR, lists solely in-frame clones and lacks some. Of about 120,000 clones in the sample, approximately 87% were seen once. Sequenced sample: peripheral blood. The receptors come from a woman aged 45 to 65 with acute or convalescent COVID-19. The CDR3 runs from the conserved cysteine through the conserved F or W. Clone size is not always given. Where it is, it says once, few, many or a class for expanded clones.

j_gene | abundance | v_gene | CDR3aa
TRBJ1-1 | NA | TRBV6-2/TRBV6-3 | CASSYRGGTEAFF
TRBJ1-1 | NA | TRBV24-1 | CATSVTGGRAFF
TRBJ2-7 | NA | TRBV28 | CASSSSGQGLYEQYF
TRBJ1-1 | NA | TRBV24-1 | CATSDPTGIGAFF
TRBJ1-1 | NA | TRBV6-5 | CASSPGQGLNTEAFF
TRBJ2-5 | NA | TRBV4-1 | CASSQGWGFETQYF
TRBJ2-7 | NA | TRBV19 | CASSISAGEYEQYF
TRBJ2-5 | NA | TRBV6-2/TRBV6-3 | CASSEPDRGRGTQYF
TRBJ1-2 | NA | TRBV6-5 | CASSSGTSDGYTF
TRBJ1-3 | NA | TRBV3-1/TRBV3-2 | CASSQGRVSGNTIYF
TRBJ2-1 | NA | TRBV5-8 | CASSLYSGRYNEQFF
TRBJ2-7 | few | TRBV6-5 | CASSYRLAGGFYEQYF
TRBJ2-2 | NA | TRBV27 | CASSPLGTGVAGELFF
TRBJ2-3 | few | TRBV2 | CASSNRVDTQYF
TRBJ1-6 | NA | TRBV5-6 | CASSQTQGHSPLHF
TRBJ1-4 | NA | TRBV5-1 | CASSLGVRDATNEKLFF
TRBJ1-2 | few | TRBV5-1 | CASSPTDFYGYTF
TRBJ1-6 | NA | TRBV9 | CASSVDTYSSYNSPLHF
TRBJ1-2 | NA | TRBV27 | CASSSGVNYGYTF
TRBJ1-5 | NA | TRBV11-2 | CASSSSLGQGNNQPQHF